Listed here are 21 T cell receptor beta chains from one sample, sequenced in a study of Ad26.COV2.S vaccination and SARS-CoV-2 variants. Only in-frame clones appear in the TCRdb table, and some are missing; sequencing was by immunoSEQ multiplex PCR. This repertoire shows around 140,000 clones, roughly 89% found once; its top ten account for approximately 5.1%. The sample consisted of peripheral blood, taken after recovery from COVID-19. These receptor sequences come from a human donor who had recovered from COVID-19.

This chain joins TRBV5-6 and TRBJ2-7; D may be TRBD2 (6 bases). Germline V gene sequence: CDR1 SGHDT, CDR2 YYEEEE. Deletions cut 4 bases from V and 3 bases from J, with 17 bases between. The CDR3 runs to 15 residues. CDR3 nucleotide sequence: TGTGCCAGCAGCGCCGGACAAGGAGGGTTCTACGAGCAGTACTTC. Protein product: CASSAGQGGFYEQYF.

The chain carries TRBV7-9 and TRBJ2-7, with D possibly TRBD2 on 6 matching bases. The CDR3 is 12 amino acids. Trimming shortened V by 3 bases and J by 5 bases, and 8 bases separated the two germline ends. Germline V CDR1 and CDR2: SEHNR, FQNEAQ (reference sequence). CDR3 nucleotide sequence: TGTGCCAGCAGCTTCGCGGGAAACGAGCAGTACTTC. Its protein is CASSFAGNEQYF. Full variable domain (outside the CDR3, taken from reference TRBV7-9 and TRBJ2-7): DTGVSQNPRHKITKRGQNVTFRCDPISEHNRLYWYRQTLGQGPEFLTYFQNEAQLEKSRLLSDRFSAERPKGSFSTLEIQRTEQGDSAMYLCASSFAGNEQYFGPGTRLTVT.

The chain links TRBV1 to TRBJ2-5. TRBV1 is flagged as a pseudogene. The CDR3 sequence is 16 residues long. The CDR3: CTSSQERSLETETQYF. The CDR3 region has the DNA TGCACCAGCAGCCAAGAAAGATCACTTGAGACAGAGACCCAGTACTTC.

V gene TRBV7-2 combines with J gene TRBJ1-4, with unresolved D. Trimming cost V 1 base and J 0 bases, with 9 bases left between them. Germline V lookup: CDR1 SGHTA, CDR2 FQGNSA. The CDR3 has 16 residues. DNA of the CDR3: TGTGCCAGCAGCTTAGGAAGATATGCAACTAATGAAAAACTGTTTTTT. Protein: CASSLGRYATNEKLFF.

This rearrangement joins TRBV7-9 to TRBJ1-1; D ambiguous. Per germline, CDR1 SEHNR and CDR2 FQNEAQ (reference sequence). There are 14 residues in the CDR3. The V and J ends lost 1 base and 3 bases respectively, with 9 bases between them. The CDR3 protein is CASSLGGEDTEAFF. CDR3 nucleotides: TGTGCCAGCAGCTTAGGCGGGGAGGACACTGAAGCTTTCTTT.

CDR3 nucleotide sequence: TGCAGTGCTAGTATCGTTAAGGGGCAAGAGACCCAGTACTTC. It yields the protein CSASIVKGQETQYF. The gene calls are TRBV20-1 and TRBJ2-5; TRBD1 might be the D (5 bases). CDR3 length equals 14 residues. Per germline, CDR1 DFQATT and CDR2 SNEGSKA (reference sequence). The V and J ends lost 3 bases and 2 bases respectively, with 13 bases between them.

The V call is TRBV7-6, the J call TRBJ1-1, with TRBD1 matching 9 bases. This CDR3 spans 16 amino acids. Trimming removed 0 bases from V and 1 base from J; junction bases left unmatched: 3. Germline CDR1 SGHVS, CDR2 FNYEAQ. CDR3 loop: CASSLALTGGNTEAFF. Written as DNA, the CDR3 is TGTGCCAGCAGCTTAGCACTGACAGGGGGGAACACTGAAGCTTTCTTT.

This rearrangement joins TRBV5-6 to TRBJ2-7, with 7 nucleotides matching TRBD2. Per the germline V gene, CDR1 is SGHDT and CDR2 is YYEEEE. Losses at the gene ends were 1 base for V and 4 bases for J; bases not matched to a gene: 8. The CDR3 is 15 amino acids. CDR3 loop: CASSLLGEGTYEQYF. The DNA for the CDR3 is TGTGCCAGCAGCTTGCTGGGGGAGGGGACGTACGAGCAGTACTTC.

V is TRBV11-2 and J is TRBJ2-7; D is ambiguous. CDR3 length: 12 residues. The V gene lost 1 base and the J gene lost 5 bases, with 6 bases spanning the gap. Per germline, CDR1 SGHAT and CDR2 FQNNGV. As DNA, the CDR3 is TGTGCCAGCAGCTTAGTTAAGGACGAGCAGTACTTC. Translated, it gives CASSLVKDEQYF.

The chain couples TRBV11-2 to TRBJ1-1; no definite D call. The CDR3 is 10 residues long. V was shortened by 5 bases and J by 7 bases, with 5 bases between the two germline ends. Germline V gene sequence: CDR1 SGHAT, CDR2 FQNNGV. Here the CDR3 reads CASSGNEAFF. The CDR3, as DNA: TGTGCCAGCAGCGGAAATGAAGCTTTCTTT.

This clone ranks as medium-sized. This chain uses TRBV2 with TRBJ2-7, with D unclear. V dropped 3 bases and J dropped 6 bases, with 6 bases sitting between them. CDR3 length: 11 residues. Germline loops: CDR1 SNHLY, CDR2 FYNNEI. The CDR3: CASSERTEQYF. The CDR3 region has the DNA TGTGCCAGCAGTGAGAGGACCGAGCAGTACTTC.

This rearrangement joins TRBV29-1 to TRBJ1-1, with a tentative D call TRBD1 (5 bases). CDR1 and CDR2 from the germline V gene are SQVTM and ANQGSEA. Trimming cost V 3 bases and J 2 bases, with 10 bases left between them. This CDR3 region has 13 residues. The CDR3 loop is CSVDAGSNTEAFF. CDR3 in DNA: TGCAGCGTTGATGCAGGGTCCAACACTGAAGCTTTCTTT. The full variable domain, with the rest looked up from reference TRBV29-1 and TRBJ1-1, is SAVISQKPSRDICQRGTSLTIQCQVDSQVTMMFWYRQQPGQSLTLIATANQGSEATYESGFVIDKFPISRPNLTFSTLTVSNMSPEDSSIYLCSVDAGSNTEAFFGQGTRLTVV.

The V and J genes are TRBV4-3 and TRBJ2-3; perhaps TRBD1 as D (5 bases). The V end was cut by 1 base, the J end by 1 base, with 9 bases between. Germline-derived CDR1 and CDR2 are LGHNA and YSLEER. This CDR3 contains 15 residues. This chain's CDR3 is CASSQGQQRTDTQYF. CDR3 bases: TGCGCCAGCAGCCAAGGACAGCAACGCACAGATACGCAGTATTTT.

The CDR3 nucleotides are TGTGCCAGCTCCCCAGACAGCGTGTATGGCTACACCTTC. Its translation is CASSPDSVYGYTF. The chain links TRBV6-5 to TRBJ1-2, with D perhaps matching TRBD1 (5 bases). The CDR3 has 13 amino acids. From germline, CDR1 is MNHEY and CDR2 SVGAGI. V was cut by 8 bases and J by 5 bases, with 15 bases left in between.

The table lists this clone with a count of one. At one of its ends the junction is not consistent with the germline gene, which may arise from a read error. V gene TRBV7-7 combines with J gene TRBJ2-3; 7 nucleotides match TRBD1. Germline CDR1 SSHAT, CDR2 FNYEAQ (reference sequence). The CDR3 has 15 residues. CDR3 protein: CASSLGTVSTDTQYF. The CDR3 nucleotides are TGTGCTAGCAGCTTAGGGACAGTGAGCACAGATACGCAGTATTTT.

This chain links TRBV6-2 or TRBV6-3 with TRBJ1-2; TRBD1 might be the D (5 bases). The CDR3 sequence is 15 residues long. Germline loops: CDR1 MNHEY, CDR2 SVGEGT. The V gene lost 5 bases and the J gene lost 3 bases, with 16 bases spanning the gap. The CDR3 protein is CASSTRGSLDYGYTF. DNA for the CDR3: TGTGCCAGCAGTACTCGGGGCTCTCTGGACTATGGCTACACCTTC.

This chain joins TRBV5-1 and TRBJ2-2; 10 bases are shared with TRBD2. Unmatched junction bases numbered 7, after V lost 2 bases and J lost 6 bases. CDR1 SGHRS and CDR2 YFSETQ come from the germline V gene. The length of the CDR3 is 16 residues. The CDR3 bases are TGCGCCAGCAGCTTACCTAGCGGGGGTCTATCCGGGGAGCTGTTTTTT. Its protein is CASSLPSGGLSGELFF. Using reference TRBV5-1 and TRBJ2-2 for the parts outside the CDR3, the full variable domain is KAGVTQTPRYLIKTRGQQVTLSCSPISGHRSVSWYQQTPGQGLQFLFEYFSETQRNKGNFPGRFSGRQFSNSRSEMNVSTLELGDSALYLCASSLPSGGLSGELFFGEGSRLTVL.

The chain joins TRBV6-5 to TRBJ1-1; D uncertain. Per the germline V gene, CDR1 is MNHEY and CDR2 is SVGAGI. Trimming removed 6 bases at V and 2 bases at J, with 13 bases between. CDR3 length: 14 residues. CDR3: CASRPLPLNTEAFF. The CDR3 nucleotides read TGTGCCAGCAGACCCCTGCCCCTAAACACTGAAGCTTTCTTT.

This chain connects TRBV10-3 to TRBJ2-1; 11 positions match TRBD2. V lost 11 bases, J lost 7 bases, and 10 bases stayed unmatched. CDR3 length: 14 amino acids. The germline gives CDR1 ENHRY, CDR2 SYGVKD. The CDR3 coding sequence is TGTGCCGTATCAACTAGCGGGGGTAGGAATGAGCAGTTCTTC. Protein: CAVSTSGGRNEQFF.

This chain connects TRBV11-2 to TRBJ1-3; 8 positions match TRBD1. CDR1 and CDR2 from the germline V gene are SGHAT and FQNNGV. The CDR3 is 15 amino acids. The ends lost 3 bases at V and 3 bases at J; junction bases unmatched: 4. DNA for the CDR3: TGTGCCAGCAGCTTGGCAGGGGGCGTTGGAAACACCATATATTTT. It translates to CASSLAGGVGNTIYF.

The rearrangement uses TRBV5-6 and TRBJ1-1; no reliable D call. Trimming took 2 bases from V and 4 from J, leaving 15 bases between them. The V gene's germline CDR1 is SGHDT and CDR2 YYEEEE. The CDR3 runs to 15 residues. CDR3 region: CASSFGVLAGTEAFF. The CDR3 bases are TGTGCCAGCAGCTTCGGTGTCTTAGCCGGCACTGAAGCTTTCTTT.